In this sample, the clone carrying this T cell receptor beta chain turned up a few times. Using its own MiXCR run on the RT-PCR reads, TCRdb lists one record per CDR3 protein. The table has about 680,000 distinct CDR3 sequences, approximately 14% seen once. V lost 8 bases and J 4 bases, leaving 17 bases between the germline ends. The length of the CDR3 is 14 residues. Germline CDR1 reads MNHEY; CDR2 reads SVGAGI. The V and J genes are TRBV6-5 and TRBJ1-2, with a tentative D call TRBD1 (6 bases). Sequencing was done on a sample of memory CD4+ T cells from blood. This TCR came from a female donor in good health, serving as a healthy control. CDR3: CASFPRGAGYGYTF. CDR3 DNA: TGTGCCAGCTTTCCCAGGGGCGCTGGCTATGGCTACACCTTC.